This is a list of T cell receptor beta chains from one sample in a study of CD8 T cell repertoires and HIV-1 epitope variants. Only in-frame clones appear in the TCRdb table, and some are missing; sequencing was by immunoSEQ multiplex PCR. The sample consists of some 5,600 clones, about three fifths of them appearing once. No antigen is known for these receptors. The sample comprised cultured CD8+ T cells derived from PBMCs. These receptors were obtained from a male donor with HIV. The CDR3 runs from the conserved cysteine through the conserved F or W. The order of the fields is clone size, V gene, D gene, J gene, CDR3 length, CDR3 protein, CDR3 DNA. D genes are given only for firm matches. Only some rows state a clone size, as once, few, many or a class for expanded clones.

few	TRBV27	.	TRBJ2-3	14	CASTRDALVDTQYF	TGTGCCAGCACCCGGGACGCCCTGGTAGATACGCAGTATTTT
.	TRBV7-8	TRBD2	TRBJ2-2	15	CASSLTSGLTGELFF	TGTGCCAGCAGCCTGACTAGCGGGCTCACCGGGGAGCTGTTTTTT
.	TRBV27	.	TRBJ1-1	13	CASSSGIATEAFF	TGTGCCAGCAGTTCCGGGATCGCCACTGAAGCTTTCTTT
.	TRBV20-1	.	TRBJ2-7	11	CSARELYEQYF	TGCAGTGCTAGGGAACTGTACGAGCAGTACTTC
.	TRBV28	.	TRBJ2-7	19	CASRTSVGRSSGSSYEQYF	TGTGCCAGCAGAACCTCTGTGGGGCGATCCTCGGGAAGCTCCTACGAGCAGTACTTC
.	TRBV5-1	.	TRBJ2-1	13	CASSLNSFNEQFF	TGCGCCAGCAGCTTGAACAGCTTCAATGAGCAGTTCTTC
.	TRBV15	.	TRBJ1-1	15	CATSRGTSTNTEAFF	TGTGCCACCAGCAGAGGGACATCTACTAACACTGAAGCTTTCTTT
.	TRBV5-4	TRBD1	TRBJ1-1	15	CASRTLGQGYTEAFF	TGTGCCAGTAGGACGTTGGGACAGGGTTACACTGAAGCTTTCTTT
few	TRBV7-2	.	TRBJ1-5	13	CASSLRPNQPQHF	TGTGCCAGCAGCTTACGGCCTAATCAGCCCCAGCATTTT
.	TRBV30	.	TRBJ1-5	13	CAWSVSSGQPQHF	TGTGCCTGGAGTGTAAGCAGTGGCCAGCCCCAGCATTTT
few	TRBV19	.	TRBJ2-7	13	CASTSGLNGEQYF	TGTGCCAGTACCTCGGGCCTAAATGGGGAGCAGTACTTC
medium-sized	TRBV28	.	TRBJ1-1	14	CASSFRGWGTEAFF	TGTGCCAGCAGTTTTCGGGGATGGGGCACTGAAGCTTTCTTT
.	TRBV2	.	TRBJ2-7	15	CASSSRGEAHYEQYF	TGTGCCAGCAGTTCAAGGGGGGAGGCCCACTACGAGCAGTACTTC
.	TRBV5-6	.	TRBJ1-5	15	CASSLGRDRNQPQHF	TGTGCCAGCAGCCTCGGGAGGGATAGGAATCAGCCCCAGCATTTT
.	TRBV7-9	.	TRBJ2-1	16	CASSLTTAPSYNEQFF	TGTGCCAGCAGCTTGACTACCGCTCCTTCCTACAATGAGCAGTTCTTC
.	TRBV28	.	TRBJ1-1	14	CASRPPLQNTEAFF	TGTGCCAGCAGGCCCCCCCTCCAGAACACTGAAGCTTTCTTT
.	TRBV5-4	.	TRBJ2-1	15	CASSFWDAAYNEQFF	TGTGCCAGCAGCTTTTGGGACGCCGCCTACAATGAGCAGTTCTTC
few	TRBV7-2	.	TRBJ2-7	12	CASSLRAGEQYF	TGTGCCAGCAGCTTACGAGCGGGCGAGCAGTACTTC
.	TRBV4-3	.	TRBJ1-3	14	CASSQDKTSPGHYF	TGCGCCAGCAGCCAAGACAAAACCTCCCCGGGACATTATTTT
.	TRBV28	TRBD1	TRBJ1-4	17	CASSLHPSGTEGEKLFF	TGTGCCAGCAGTTTACATCCATCCGGGACAGAGGGTGAAAAACTGTTTTTT
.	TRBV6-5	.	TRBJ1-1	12	CASSYGGTEAFF	TGTGCCAGCAGTTACGGGGGAACTGAAGCTTTCTTT
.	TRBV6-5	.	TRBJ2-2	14	CASSYLPESGELFF	TGTGCCAGCAGTTATCTCCCCGAAAGCGGGGAGCTGTTTTTT
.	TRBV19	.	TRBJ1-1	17	CASSIDVTGTMNTEAFF	TGTGCCAGTAGTATAGACGTTACCGGGACAATGAACACTGAAGCTTTCTTT
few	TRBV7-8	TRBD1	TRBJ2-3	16	CASSLWTGARTDTQYF	TGTGCCAGCAGCCTTTGGACAGGGGCCCGGACAGATACGCAGTATTTT
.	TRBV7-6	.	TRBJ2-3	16	CASSLFLASSTDTQYF	TGTGCCAGCAGCTTATTTCTGGCCTCTAGCACAGATACGCAGTATTTT
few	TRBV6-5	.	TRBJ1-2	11	CASSSFDGYTF	TGTGCCAGCAGTTCCTTTGATGGCTACACCTTC
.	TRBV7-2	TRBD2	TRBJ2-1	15	CASSLTSGGAGEQFF	TGTGCCAGCAGCTTGACTAGCGGGGGGGCGGGCGAGCAGTTCTTC
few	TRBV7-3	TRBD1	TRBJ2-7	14	CASSLGQYLREQYF	TGTGCCAGCAGCTTGGGACAGTACCTTCGTGAGCAGTACTTC
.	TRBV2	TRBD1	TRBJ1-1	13	CASRDRMNTEAFF	TGTGCCAGCAGGGACAGGATGAACACTGAAGCTTTCTTT